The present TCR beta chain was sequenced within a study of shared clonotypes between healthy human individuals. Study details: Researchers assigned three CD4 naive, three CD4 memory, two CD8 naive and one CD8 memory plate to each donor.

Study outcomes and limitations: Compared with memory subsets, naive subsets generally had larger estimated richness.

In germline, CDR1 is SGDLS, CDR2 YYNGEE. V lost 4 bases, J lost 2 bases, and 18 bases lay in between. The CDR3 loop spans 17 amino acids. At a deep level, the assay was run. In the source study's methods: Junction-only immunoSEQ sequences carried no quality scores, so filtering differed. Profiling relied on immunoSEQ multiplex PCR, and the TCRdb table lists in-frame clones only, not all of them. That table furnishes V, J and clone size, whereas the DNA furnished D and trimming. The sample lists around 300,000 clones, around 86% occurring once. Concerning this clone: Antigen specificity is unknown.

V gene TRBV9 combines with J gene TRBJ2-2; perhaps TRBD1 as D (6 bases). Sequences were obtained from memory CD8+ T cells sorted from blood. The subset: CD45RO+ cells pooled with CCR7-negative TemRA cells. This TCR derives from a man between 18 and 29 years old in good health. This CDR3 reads CASSSDETGLNTGELFF. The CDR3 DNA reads TGTGCCAGCAGCTCGGACGAGACAGGACTCAACACCGGGGAGCTGTTTTTT.